One sample yielded the 16 T cell receptor beta chains listed below, sequenced in a study of blood T cell repertoires in COVID-19. Here immunoSEQ multiplex PCR was the method, and the copy in TCRdb shows in-frame clones only, minus some. This table holds 230,000 or so clones, about 85% found once. Sequenced material: PBMCs or T cells enriched from blood (not recorded which). These receptors originate from a woman between 50 and 59 years old who had been exposed to COVID-19.

The chain links TRBV5-8 to TRBJ2-4; TRBD2 matches at 8 bases. J was trimmed by 0 bases and V by 3 bases; bases with no gene match: 2. This CDR3 has 15 residues. CDR1 is SGHTS, CDR2 YDEGEE, per germline. CDR3 sequence reads: CASSSAGGAKNIQYF. CDR3 nucleotides: TGTGCCAGCAGCTCGGCGGGGGGAGCCAAAAACATTCAGTACTTC.

The chain carries TRBV2 and TRBJ1-5; 7 bases agree with TRBD1. The CDR3 has 15 residues. Germline values: CDR1 SNHLY, CDR2 FYNNEI. V was clipped by 4 bases and J by 4 bases; unmatched bases: 7. The CDR3 DNA sequence: TGTGCCAGCAGTGTCAGCGACAGGGCGAATCAGCCCCAGCATTTT. This gives the protein CASSVSDRANQPQHF.

The gene calls are TRBV7-9 and TRBJ1-1; D gene unclear. The CDR3 sequence is 11 residues long. Between the trimmed V and J ends, which lost 4 bases and 10 bases, there was a span of 10 bases. Germline V gives CDR1 SEHNR, CDR2 FQNEAQ (reference sequence). As DNA, the CDR3 is TGTGCCAGCAGCTCCTATTCGTCAGCTTTCTTT. Translated: CASSSYSSAFF.

This clone has only one observation. V and J are TRBV6-5 and TRBJ1-1, with D possibly being TRBD1 (6 bases). The length of the CDR3 is 13 residues. The germline V gene encodes CDR1 MNHEY and CDR2 SVGAGI. V was cut by 0 bases and J by 11 bases, with 13 bases left in between. The chain's CDR3 is CASSYSQGVGAFF. The CDR3 nucleotides are TGTGCCAGCAGTTACTCACAGGGTGTCGGCGCTTTCTTT.

This rearrangement joins TRBV7-2 to TRBJ1-4; the D is unclear. Trimming left V 5 bases short and J 8 bases short, with 6 bases between. This CDR3 contains 11 residues. CDR1 is SGHTA, CDR2 FQGNSA, per germline. Here the CDR3 DNA reads TGTGCCAGCAGCCCCGGGGAAAAACTGTTTTTT. The encoded protein is CASSPGEKLFF.

The chain has TRBV18 and TRBJ2-1; no reliable D call. Germline V gives CDR1 KGHSH, CDR2 LQKENI. Trimming took off 5 bases at V and 0 bases at J, with 8 bases between the two ends. This CDR3 is built from 14 residues. The CDR3 DNA follows: TGTGCCAGCTCAGAACAGATCTCCTACAATGAGCAGTTCTTC. The encoded protein is CASSEQISYNEQFF.

This clone was recorded only once. This chain uses TRBV2 with TRBJ1-5; D uncertain. CDR3 length equals 14 residues. CDR1 is SNHLY and CDR2 is FYNNEI in the germline V gene. The V gene lost 4 bases and the J gene lost 4 bases, with 11 bases spanning the gap. CDR3 DNA sequence: TGTGCCAGCAGTGGCTTCCGGGATAATCAGCCCCAGCATTTT. This encodes CASSGFRDNQPQHF.

This clone was detected a few times. This chain joins TRBV7-9 and TRBJ1-2, with D perhaps matching TRBD1 (5 bases). CDR1 SEHNR and CDR2 FQNEAQ come from the germline V gene (reference sequence). CDR3 size: 16 residues. Trimming removed 5 bases from V and 2 bases from J, with 18 bases in between. The CDR3: CASSPTGLGGNYGYTF. The CDR3 bases are TGTGCCAGCAGCCCTACAGGCTTGGGGGGGAACTATGGCTACACCTTC.

The chain recombines TRBV19 with TRBJ1-5, with D possibly matching TRBD1 (6 bases). The CDR3 is 20 residues long. The germline V gene encodes CDR1 LNHDA and CDR2 SQIVND (reference sequence). The V end was cut by 3 bases, the J end by 2 bases, with 26 bases between. The CDR3 region has the DNA TGTGCCAGTAGTATGCTGATCGGGACAAAAGGCCAGTCGGGCAATCAGCCCCAGCATTTT. Its translation: CASSMLIGTKGQSGNQPQHF.

This sequence joins TRBV27 and TRBJ1-1, with no clear D. V was clipped by 3 bases and J by 1 base, with 15 bases between them. This CDR3 contains 16 residues. CDR1 MNHEY and CDR2 SMNVEV come from the germline V gene (reference sequence). Here the CDR3 reads CASSFLYSSPNTEAFF. CDR3 sequence (DNA): TGTGCCAGCAGTTTCTTATATTCGTCCCCGAACACTGAAGCTTTCTTT.

The V and J genes are TRBV5-3 and TRBJ1-6, with a tentative D call TRBD1 (5 bases). TRBV5-3 is noted as an ORF with a role that remains uncertain. Trimming pared 2 bases from V and 11 bases from J, leaving 23 bases between. CDR3 length equals 17 residues. Here the CDR3 DNA reads TGTGCCAGAAGCTTTACAGGCGTAACAGCCCGAGGACCACCCCTCCACTTT. Amino acids: CARSFTGVTARGPPLHF.

The chain uses TRBV11-2 and TRBJ1-1, with 9 bases identical to TRBD1. The junction had 5 bases not matched to a gene; V was cut back by 4 bases and J by 5 bases. CDR3 length: 14 amino acids. Germline V gene data show CDR1 as SGHAT and CDR2 as FQNNGV. CDR3 sequence reads: CASSSTGGETEAFF. In DNA, the CDR3 is TGTGCCAGCAGCTCGACAGGGGGAGAAACTGAAGCTTTCTTT.

This clone was seen once. This sequence joins TRBV19 and TRBJ2-7; D is possibly TRBD1 (7 bases). The CDR3 totals 14 residues. Per germline, CDR1 LNHDA and CDR2 SQIVND (reference sequence). V was pared by 5 bases and J by 2 bases, with 13 bases between. In nucleotides, the CDR3 is TGTGCCAGTAGTCCCGCGGGACAGCCCTACGAGCAGTACTTC. This gives the protein CASSPAGQPYEQYF.

This clone was observed a single time. The chain links TRBV7-9 to TRBJ1-1; TRBD1 matches at 7 bases. The V gene end was trimmed by 5 bases and the J gene end by 4 bases; junction bases not matched to a gene: 16. The CDR3 has 17 residues. Germline values: CDR1 SEHNR, CDR2 FQNEAQ (reference sequence). The CDR3 loop reads CASSLTTLPGGLTEAFF. The CDR3 bases are TGTGCCAGCAGCCTAACGACCTTGCCAGGGGGGCTCACTGAAGCTTTCTTT.

The chain joins TRBV6-5 to TRBJ1-6; D is perhaps TRBD1 (6 bases). Germline CDR1 MNHEY, CDR2 SVGAGI. The ends were cut back, 0 bases at V and 10 bases at J, with 10 bases in the middle. The CDR3 is made up of 14 amino acids. CDR3 sequence (DNA): TGTGCCAGCAGTTACTCACAGGGTTGGTCACCCCTCCACTTT. It encodes CASSYSQGWSPLHF.

V usage is TRBV5-4 and J usage is TRBJ1-1, with a tentative D call TRBD1 (5 bases). The CDR3 extends over 14 amino acids. Germline loops: CDR1 SGHNT, CDR2 YYREEE (reference sequence). Trimming left V 3 bases short and J 8 bases short, with 17 bases between. In DNA form, the CDR3 reads TGTGCCAGCAGCTCATGGGGGGTCCCTCGGGAAGCTTTCTTT. Translated, it gives CASSSWGVPREAFF.